The 3 T cell receptor beta chains below were found in one sample sequenced in a study of cytomegalovirus exposure and HLA in healthy donors. The PCR employed 60 Vbeta primers together with 13 Jbeta primers. TCRdb's copy holds only in-frame clones and misses some; the assay was immunoSEQ multiplex PCR. The table includes 180,000 or so clones, 76% detected once. Source material: PBMCs. The receptors were sampled from a man aged 18 to 30 in good health and CMV-seronegative.

This clone showed up just a few times. The chain combines TRBV7-9 with TRBJ1-1; D unresolved. The CDR3 contains 13 residues. Germline V gives CDR1 SEHNR, CDR2 FQNEAQ (reference sequence). Trimming took off 8 bases at V and 4 bases at J, with 14 bases between the two ends. CDR3 sequence: CASQPTGSTEAFF. The CDR3, as DNA: TGTGCCAGCCAACCGACGGGGTCCACTGAAGCTTTCTTT. Filled out from reference TRBV7-9 and TRBJ1-1, the complete variable domain reads DTGVSQNPRHKITKRGQNVTFRCDPISEHNRLYWYRQTLGQGPEFLTYFQNEAQLEKSRLLSDRFSAERPKGSFSTLEIQRTEQGDSAMYLCASQPTGSTEAFFGQGTRLTVV.

The V and J genes are TRBV28 and TRBJ1-1; TRBD1 matches 9 bases. Germline loops: CDR1 MDHEN, CDR2 SYDVKM. The J segment lost 1 base and the V segment lost 7 bases, leaving 4 bases of the junction unmatched. The CDR3 runs 14 residues. This chain's CDR3 is CASKTGGQNTEAFF. The CDR3 DNA follows: TGTGCCAGCAAGACAGGGGGACAGAACACTGAAGCTTTCTTT.

The CDR3 DNA reads as TGTGCCAGCAGTGCAGCCCCAGGGGGCGATACGCAGTATTTT. Translating gives CASSAAPGGDTQYF. The chain uses TRBV6-1 and TRBJ2-3; 8 positions match TRBD1. With 4 bases clipped from V and 6 bases from J, the junction kept 6 bases outside the gene matches. The length of the CDR3 is 14 residues. The V gene's germline CDR1 is MNHNS and CDR2 SASEGT.